This T cell receptor (beta chain) was sequenced during a study of shared clonotypes between healthy human individuals. Study as a whole: Those who served as donors were a couple of women and three men between the ages of 18 and 49.

This clone was detected only once. Assay: immunoSEQ multiplex PCR; the TCRdb copy retains only in-frame clones and omits some. This sample yields roughly 2,300,000 clones, of which around 93% are seen a single time; about 0.36% belongs to the top ten. V dropped 0 bases and J dropped 4 bases, with 13 bases sitting between them. Looked up from germline, CDR1 is SGHRS and CDR2 is YFSETQ. The CDR3 runs to 15 residues. The sequenced material came from naive CD4+ T cells from PBMCs. The sample's subset: CD45RA+ positively selected. This chain joins TRBV5-1 and TRBJ1-2; D remains unclear. This clonotype was sampled from a man aged 18-30 years in good health. Some clones in this sample may be carry-over from other donors' samples. The chain's CDR3 is CASSLASLGLYGYTF. In nucleotides, the CDR3 is TGCGCCAGCAGCTTGGCGTCTTTGGGTCTCTATGGCTACACCTTC.